What follows describes a single TCR beta chain. Its recognized antigen is unknown. No much larger clone exists at a distance of one base, and base qualities are not known. The donors were healthy, HIV-negative adults with no recently reported acute infections or vaccinations. Only Caucasian adults living in Nashville, Tennessee, USA were represented among the donors. For unsorted samples, some 90 million PBMCs were counted, and genomic DNA was extracted using the QIAamp DNA Blood Mini kit. Blood was collected by leukapheresis, and PBMCs were isolated by Ficoll-Histopaque density gradient centrifugation and then cryopreserved in liquid nitrogen vapor phase. The sample is drawn from a study of shared clonotypes between healthy human individuals (dated by TCRdb to the early 2020s). About the investigation overall: The cohort included a few men and a couple of women between 18 and 49 years of age. To estimate repertoire size and how much clonotype sharing occurs between individuals, the study deeply sequenced the blood TCR repertoires of five healthy adults. To increase sequencing depth and limit assay-specific biases, different laboratories used diverse techniques to prepare libraries and sequence TCR repertoires. Between about 0.94 and 10 billion PBMCs per donor were obtained by leukapheresis.

The CDR3 spans 15 residues, from the cysteine through the phenylalanine. Just the 45-base CDR3 DNA is kept, in frame starting at base 1. Looking up the germline V gene (reference sequence) yields CDR1 LNHNV and CDR2 YYDKDF. The germline ends are 13 bases apart after V is trimmed by 1 base and J by 3 bases. Using the deep immunoSEQ assay, TCR CDR3 regions were amplified from genomic DNA by multiplex PCR. Extracted genomic DNA from each cell subset was spread evenly across all wells of several immunoSEQ 96-well plates, with each plate serving as a replicate. For unsorted PBMC, 300 ng of genomic DNA, equivalent to around 30,000 T cell genomes, went into each replicate PCR. Genomic DNA from unsorted PBMC was sequenced over ten immunoSEQ deep assay plates. Purified libraries were measured with a Qubit 3.0 fluorometer, size-checked on a Bioanalyzer 2100, and measured again with the KAPA Library Quantification kit. Each immunoSEQ 96-well plate was sequenced on its own single-read 150-cycle Illumina NextSeq 550 flow cell. The paper's data handling went like this. Because only junctional sequences without quality scores were contained in the immunoSEQ output, filtering matching that applied to full-length reads could not be performed. To assign V/J genes and CDR3, sequences were annotated using PyIR, a Python wrapper for IgBLAST v1.9, with IMGT germline references. Reads were removed for weak V/J assignments (E-value above 1e-6), missing CDR3, stop codons, out-of-frame junctions, or ambiguous translated residues. V3J clonotypes were defined by identical inferred V gene, J gene, and CDR3 amino acid sequence. The percentage overlap between two repertoires was calculated by dividing the number of shared unique clonotypes by the size of the smaller repertoire. Repertoire richness was assessed with RTK rarefaction, the Chao1 estimator, and Recon v2.1 estimates of unobserved clonotypes. The clones in this table, taken by TCRdb from immuneACCESS, are in-frame only. Not every clone is retained; where verified, under half of the shortfall comes from an unresolved V gene, and the cause of the rest is unknown. V, J and clone size reflect that table, while D and trimming were determined from the DNA. This sample lists hundreds of thousands of clones; around 76% were detected once. Of the sample, around 12% falls within the top ten clones.

Study-level results and caveats: Based on pairwise subsampling, the degree of clonotype sharing among donors was expected to be affected by sequencing depth. Sampling was restricted to blood, and TCR repertoires in tissues likely differ from the TCR repertoires found in blood. Because the study included only a small number of donors, the genetic and exposure-history diversity represented was limited.

The sequencing sample was made of PBMCs. The chain was built from TRBV15 and TRBJ2-7; a weak D assignment points to TRBD2 (6 bases agree). The receptor was derived from a woman aged 40-49 years in good health. Some clones in this sample may be carry-over from other donors' samples. The CDR3 protein is CATSRGGVEFYEQYF. The sequenced DNA is TGTGCCACCAGCAGAGGGGGGGTTGAGTTCTACGAGCAGTACTTC.